These 18 T cell receptor beta chains originate from one sample sequenced in a study of PD-L1 blockade in urothelial cancer. Time point here: peripheral blood 6 weeks after treatment start. Assay: immunoSEQ multiplex PCR; the TCRdb copy retains only in-frame clones and omits some. The sample yields about 120,000 clones, around nine tenths seen once. The source was PBMCs, collected around atezolizumab (anti-PD-L1) treatment. These receptors were obtained from a man aged 55 to 70 with urothelial cancer.

This clone showed up many times. The chain joins TRBV7-6 to TRBJ2-3; D possibly corresponds to TRBD2 (6 bases). The CDR3 has 19 residues. Trimming pared 7 bases from V and 0 bases from J, leaving 26 bases between. Germline V lookup: CDR1 SGHVS, CDR2 FNYEAQ. As DNA, the CDR3 is TGTGCCAGCAACCTACCGACTGGGCGGGGATCCCCTAGCACAGATACGCAGTATTTT. Protein sequence: CASNLPTGRGSPSTDTQYF.

V and J are TRBV5-4 and TRBJ2-1; 8 bases match TRBD1. V was clipped by 1 base and J by 4 bases; unmatched bases: 4. CDR1 and CDR2 from the germline V gene are SGHNT and YYREEE (reference sequence). CDR3 length equals 15 residues. CDR3 protein: CASSLLQGAYNEQFF. The CDR3 DNA follows: TGTGCCAGCAGCTTGCTCCAGGGGGCTTACAATGAGCAGTTCTTC.

This chain joins TRBV7-9 and TRBJ1-2; D unclear. The CDR3 has 14 amino acids. Germline V CDR1 and CDR2: SEHNR, FQNEAQ (reference sequence). The V gene lost 1 base and the J gene lost 6 bases, with 12 bases spanning the gap. The chain's CDR3 is CASSLEEGADGYTF. CDR3 sequence (DNA): TGTGCCAGCAGCTTAGAGGAGGGTGCGGATGGCTACACCTTC.

V is TRBV30 and J is TRBJ2-7; TRBD2 is a possible D gene (6 bases). This CDR3 comprises 13 residues. Per the germline V gene, CDR1 is GTSNPN and CDR2 is SVGIG (reference sequence). Trimming shortened V by 6 bases and J by 5 bases, and 17 bases separated the two germline ends. Here the CDR3 reads CACHSPGGNEQYF. CDR3 in DNA: TGTGCCTGCCATTCCCCCGGGGGAAACGAGCAGTACTTC.

This chain links TRBV6-1 with TRBJ1-5; 10 bases align to TRBD1. Germline CDR1 and CDR2: MNHNS and SASEGT. The ends lost 10 bases at V and 3 bases at J; junction bases unmatched: 9. CDR3 length: 15 amino acids. The CDR3 bases are TGTGCCACAAAGGGACAGGGGATTCTCAATCAGCCCCAGCATTTT. Its protein product is CATKGQGILNQPQHF.

The chain has TRBV6-4 and TRBJ2-1; maybe TRBD2 (6 bases). Germline V gene data show CDR1 as MRHNA and CDR2 as SNTAGT. With 3 bases removed from V and 7 bases from J, the gap between germline ends came to 16 bases. The CDR3 has 15 residues. DNA for the CDR3: TGTGCCAGCAGTGAGACGGGAGCCCTCGGTAATGAGCAGTTCTTC. The encoded protein is CASSETGALGNEQFF.

The V call is TRBV30, the J call TRBJ1-1; tentative D call: TRBD1 (5 bases). Germline loops: CDR1 GTSNPN, CDR2 SVGIG (reference sequence). V dropped 2 bases and J dropped 3 bases, with 10 bases sitting between them. The CDR3 has 13 residues. CDR3 coding DNA: TGTGCCTGGAGTATCGGGGGGGACACTGAAGCTTTCTTT. Translated, it gives CAWSIGGDTEAFF.

The gene calls are TRBV13 and TRBJ2-3; 8 bases fit TRBD2. Trimming took 0 bases from V and 3 from J; bases not matched to a gene: 2. Germline-derived CDR1 and CDR2 are PRHDT and FYEKMQ (reference sequence). The CDR3 length is 15 residues. The CDR3 sequence is CASSLGGGATDTQYF. The CDR3, as DNA: TGTGCCAGCAGCTTAGGCGGGGGGGCAACAGATACGCAGTATTTT. The full variable domain, with the rest looked up from reference TRBV13 and TRBJ2-3, is AAGVIQSPRHLIKEKRETATLKCYPIPRHDTVYWYQQGPGQDPQFLISFYEKMQSDKGSIPDRFSAQQFSDYHSELNMSSLELGDSALYFCASSLGGGATDTQYFGPGTRLTVL.

This clone was seen more than once but under ten times. The chain carries TRBV7-8 and TRBJ1-6; D is possibly TRBD1 (6 bases). CDR1 is SGHVS, CDR2 FQNEAQ, per germline. This CDR3 contains 14 residues. V lost 1 base and J 8 bases, leaving 9 bases between the germline ends. The DNA for the CDR3 is TGTGCCAGCAGCTTAGGATACAGGGATTCACCCCTCCACTTT. Its protein is CASSLGYRDSPLHF. Drawing the rest from reference TRBV7-8 and TRBJ1-6, the complete variable domain is GAGVSQSPRYKVAKRGQDVALRCDPISGHVSLFWYQQALGQGPEFLTYFQNEAQLDKSGLPSDRFFAERPEGSVSTLKIQRTQQEDSAVYLCASSLGYRDSPLHFGNGTRLTVT.

This chain links TRBV29-1 with TRBJ2-3, with 10 bases lining up with TRBD2. The CDR3 is 15 amino acids. Germline CDR1 is SQVTM and CDR2 is ANQGSEA. J lost 1 base, V lost 3 bases, and 4 bases had no gene match. CDR3 in DNA: TGCAGCGTTGAGCCCGGGACTAGCGGCACAGATACGCAGTATTTT. Amino acid sequence: CSVEPGTSGTDTQYF.

The chain is built from TRBV28 and TRBJ1-5; D possibly corresponds to TRBD1 (5 bases). This CDR3 region has 15 residues. The ends were cut back, 8 bases at V and 2 bases at J, with 16 bases in the middle. Looked up from germline, CDR1 is MDHEN and CDR2 is SYDVKM. The CDR3 nucleotides are TGTGCCAGCGTCTCGGGGGGAGGAGGCAATCAGCCCCAGCATTTT. It yields the protein CASVSGGGGNQPQHF. The variable domain in full, completed from reference TRBV28 and TRBJ1-5, reads DVKVTQSSRYLVKRTGEKVFLECVQDMDHENMFWYRQDPGLGLRLIYFSYDVKMKEKGDIPEGYSVSREKKERFSLILESASTNQTSMYLCASVSGGGGNQPQHFGDGTRLSIL.

This chain connects TRBV5-1 to TRBJ1-1; 7 nucleotides agree with TRBD1. Germline V gene sequence: CDR1 SGHRS, CDR2 YFSETQ. V lost 4 bases and J lost 5; bases outside the gene matches: 2. The CDR3 totals 12 residues. CDR3: CASSRGQTEAFF. In nucleotides, the CDR3 is TGCGCCAGCAGCAGGGGACAGACTGAAGCTTTCTTT.

The gene calls are TRBV10-3 and TRBJ1-4; a weak D match, TRBD1 (5 bases). The CDR3 is 18 amino acids. CDR1 is ENHRY and CDR2 is SYGVKD in the germline V gene. With 8 bases removed from V and 0 bases from J, the gap between germline ends came to 22 bases. The CDR3 bases are TGTGCCATCTCGCCGGGCGTTCAGGGATTCGCAACTAATGAAAAACTGTTTTTT. It translates to CAISPGVQGFATNEKLFF.

The CDR3 spells CASSAKQGEAAFF. The CDR3 DNA reads TGTGCCAGCAGCGCAAAACAGGGTGAGGCAGCTTTCTTT. The rearrangement links TRBV5-6 to TRBJ1-1; D possibly corresponds to TRBD1 (6 bases). The V end lost 4 bases, the J end lost 10 bases, and 17 bases lay between the germline ends. This CDR3 contains 13 residues. CDR1 is SGHDT, CDR2 YYEEEE, per germline.

V gene TRBV9 combines with J gene TRBJ2-5, with D possibly TRBD2 on 5 matching bases. Germline V CDR1 and CDR2: SGDLS, YYNGEE. V was trimmed by 2 bases and J by 5 bases, leaving 13 bases between them. This CDR3 is built from 14 residues. The CDR3 nucleotides read TGTGCCAGCAGCGTCGCTGGGAGCGGCGAGACCCAGTACTTC. It translates to CASSVAGSGETQYF.

This sequence joins TRBV7-3 and TRBJ2-2, with TRBD2 identical over 8 bases. The CDR3 loop spans 18 amino acids. Germline CDR1 SGHTA, CDR2 FQGTGA. The V and J ends lost 5 bases and 5 bases, in that order; junction bases with no gene match: 16. CDR3 coding DNA: TGTGCCAGCAGCCCACTGGGGCGGGGGGTCGCCGGTACCGGGGAGCTGTTTTTT. It specifies CASSPLGRGVAGTGELFF.

The chain links TRBV2 to TRBJ2-5; D is unclear. Germline values: CDR1 SNHLY, CDR2 FYNNEI. This CDR3 is 14 amino acids long. V was trimmed by 4 bases and J by 1 base, leaving 10 bases between them. The CDR3 here is CASSVLGLQETQYF. The CDR3, as DNA: TGTGCCAGCAGTGTTCTAGGCCTCCAAGAGACCCAGTACTTC.

The chain has TRBV19 and TRBJ2-7; D gene unclear. The CDR3 totals 13 residues. Germline CDR1 is LNHDA and CDR2 is SQIVND (reference sequence). The V end lost 1 base, the J end lost 6 bases, and 10 bases lay between the germline ends. The CDR3, as DNA: TGTGCCAGTAGTATAGGAGGTGGGTCCGAGCAGTACTTC. Translating it yields CASSIGGGSEQYF.